A selection of T cell receptor beta chains follows, all from one sample in a study of blood T cell repertoires in COVID-19. Clones were read by immunoSEQ multiplex PCR, and TCRdb kept only the in-frame ones, dropping some. This sample has 100,000 or so clones, with about four fifths found just once. Sequencing used peripheral blood. These receptors came from a human donor in a cohort sampled during active COVID-19. CDR3s leave out the opening cysteine and the closing phenylalanine or tryptophan. D genes are given only for firm matches.

V gene	D gene	J gene	CDR3 protein
TRBV3-1/TRBV3-2	NA	TRBJ2-3	ASSPVGGRDTQY
TRBV7-2	NA	TRBJ2-1	ASSLDRSSYNEQF
TRBV6-1	NA	TRBJ2-1	ASSEYFGRTGLGNEQF
TRBV12-3/TRBV12-4	NA	TRBJ2-1	ASRQRAEQF
TRBV18	TRBD2	TRBJ2-7	ASSPITRGLAVETYEQY
TRBV19	NA	TRBJ2-7	ASTKLCRVAGQY
TRBV3-1/TRBV3-2	NA	TRBJ2-5	ASRHSGIQETQY
TRBV6-1	TRBD1	TRBJ2-3	ASSDGDSWTDTQY
TRBV19	TRBD2	TRBJ2-4	ASRSSGGDIQY
TRBV28	TRBD1	TRBJ1-4	ASRPRQGEGTNEKLF
TRBV7-2	TRBD2	TRBJ2-1	ASSSRLSGANEQF
TRBV5-6	NA	TRBJ1-2	ASSPGGTRNYGYT
TRBV7-3	TRBD1	TRBJ2-3	ASSPGQDSDTQY
TRBV11-2	TRBD2	TRBJ2-5	ASRRVGGSQETQY
TRBV5-1	TRBD1	TRBJ1-4	ASSGRWTGDEKLF
TRBV9	NA	TRBJ1-6	ASSVDGGGDSPLH
TRBV6-2/TRBV6-3	TRBD1	TRBJ2-7	ASSYGTGAYEQY
TRBV13	NA	TRBJ1-4	ASSPRAWISNEKLF
TRBV15	TRBD1	TRBJ2-5	ATSRQGAGETQY
TRBV9	TRBD2	TRBJ2-1	ASSVGASGGRVHNEQF
TRBV28	TRBD1	TRBJ1-5	ASMPGQINQPQH
TRBV3-1/TRBV3-2	NA	TRBJ1-3	ASSPTGSVPGNTIY
TRBV7-9	NA	TRBJ1-2	ASSLNRESNYGYT
TRBV29-1	NA	TRBJ2-1	SVLRAGDEQF
TRBV4-3	NA	TRBJ1-2	ASSLRMGHGYT
TRBV5-1	TRBD1	TRBJ1-4	ASSLRTGGEKLF
TRBV5-5	NA	TRBJ1-5	ASSLVGGWINQPQH
TRBV19	NA	TRBJ2-7	ASSIDWVVRGEQY
TRBV4-3	TRBD2	TRBJ2-1	ASSPSGRASRGDQF
TRBV24-1	TRBD1	TRBJ1-4	ATSDLTTSPTGVATNEKLF
TRBV7-2	NA	TRBJ1-2	ASSLGFGWRAGYT
TRBV18	TRBD2	TRBJ2-7	ASSPGGTAYEQY
TRBV6-4	NA	TRBJ1-6	ASSVQGQGSPLH
TRBV11-3	NA	TRBJ1-1	ASSSDQGWWMGTEAF
TRBV9	NA	TRBJ1-6	ASSVNAAPNSPLH